Given below is one T cell receptor beta chain in context. Its matching antigen is unknown. The data belong to a study of OX40 agonist ivuxolimab in advanced cancers. Study-wide background: Ivuxolimab, an agonist antibody against OX40 (CD134), was given to patients. Patient treatment consisted of intravenous ivuxolimab administration every 2 weeks at 0.01 to 10 mg/kg. Study-wide results and limits: By week 6 at 0.1 to 3.0 mg/kg, blood CD4+ and CD8+ T cells had expanded clonally.

The V and J ends lost 4 bases and 4 bases respectively, with 8 bases between them. The germline V gene has CDR1 ENHRY and CDR2 SYGVKD. There are 13 residues in the CDR3. Some clones are missing from TCRdb's copy, which holds only in-frame ones; the method was immunoSEQ multiplex PCR. The repertoire holds under 60,000 clones, with roughly 94% as singletons. This receptor was obtained from an adult with an advanced solid tumor such as melanoma, head and neck, liver or kidney cancer. The sequenced sample was CD4+ or CD8+ T cells sorted from blood, obtained in a trial of the OX40 agonist ivuxolimab. This chain uses TRBV10-3 with TRBJ2-1, with D unresolved. The CDR3 region is CAISVGRYNEQFF. The CDR3 nucleotides read TGTGCCATCAGTGTTGGACGGTACAATGAGCAGTTCTTC.